This TCR beta chain appears in the sequencing data of a study of beta chain features in type 1 diabetes. Sequenced material consisted of expressed TCRB transcripts (all of the isolated RNA was reverse transcribed). Sequencing used immunoSEQ multiplex PCR; TCRdb keeps in-frame clones, though not all of them. Of some 150,000 clones listed, more than 9% are singletons. Purities in excess of 95% were seen in all sorted populations. Per the germline V gene, CDR1 is MGHDK and CDR2 is SYGVNS. The CDR3 spans 15 residues. The ends lost 5 bases at V and 3 bases at J; junction bases unmatched: 6. Only a few counts were recorded for this clone.

The specimen was naive CD4+ T cells from blood. The TCR sequence derives from a man between 18 and 35 years old in good health. V gene TRBV25-1 combines with J gene TRBJ2-7; 11 bases align to TRBD1. The CDR3 DNA reads as TGTGCCAGCAGTCCGGCCGGGACAGGGGGCTACGAGCAGTACTTC. Its translation: CASSPAGTGGYEQYF.